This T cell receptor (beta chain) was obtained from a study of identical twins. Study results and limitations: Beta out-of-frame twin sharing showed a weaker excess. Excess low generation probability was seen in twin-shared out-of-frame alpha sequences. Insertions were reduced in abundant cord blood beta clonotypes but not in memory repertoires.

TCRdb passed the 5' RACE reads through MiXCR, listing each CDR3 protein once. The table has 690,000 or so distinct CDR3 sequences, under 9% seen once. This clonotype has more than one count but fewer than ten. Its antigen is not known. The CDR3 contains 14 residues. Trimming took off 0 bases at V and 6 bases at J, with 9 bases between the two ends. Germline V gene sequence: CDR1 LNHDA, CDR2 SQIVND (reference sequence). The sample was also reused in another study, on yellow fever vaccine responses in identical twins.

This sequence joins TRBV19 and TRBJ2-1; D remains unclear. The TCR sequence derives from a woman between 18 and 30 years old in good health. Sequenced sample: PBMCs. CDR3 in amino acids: CASSIDWTVNEQFF. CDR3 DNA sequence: TGTGCCAGTAGTATAGATTGGACGGTCAATGAGCAGTTCTTC.